This TCR beta chain was captured by sequencing in a study of beta chain features in type 1 diabetes. Each donor gave one heparinised blood draw averaging about 116 mL. Using CD45RO/CCR7/CD25/CD127/CD95/CD27, CD4+ naive, central memory, regulatory and stem cell-like memory cells were sorted. Sequenced material consisted of expressed TCRB transcripts (all of the isolated RNA was reverse transcribed). Clones were sequenced by immunoSEQ multiplex PCR, and TCRdb holds only the in-frame ones, with some missing. Seen here are about 180,000 clones, about 13% observed once, and the top ten hold roughly 0.6%. Trimming took 6 bases from V and 4 from J; bases not matched to a gene: 16. Germline CDR1 SEHNR, CDR2 FQNEAQ (reference sequence). The CDR3 spans 18 residues. Regarding the study as a whole: Sampled from patients, naive, central memory and Treg TCRB repertoires appeared more similar than those sampled from healthy donors.

In its sample, this clone was seen a few times. Its antigen is not known. The rearrangement links TRBV7-9 to TRBJ1-4, with TRBD1 matching 8 bases. The source of this sequence is a woman under 30 in good health. The material sequenced was central memory CD4+ T cells from blood. The CDR3 nucleotides are TGTGCCAGCAGTCGTGACAGGGGAAACTGGGGAATTAATGAAAAACTGTTTTTT. Translated, it gives CASSRDRGNWGINEKLFF.